This section outlines one TCR beta chain sequence together with its context. The same CDR3 is also encoded by other DNA sequences in this sample. The source of the sample is a study of blood T cell repertoires in COVID-19. Authors' methods: Counts of nucleated cells, estimated from reference gene primer amplification, were obtained. Using immunoSEQ multiplex PCR, the repertoire was profiled, and TCRdb retains in-frame clones only, with some absent. D and trimming were read from the DNA, whereas the V and J calls and clone size are those reported in that table. Found here are a few hundred thousand clones, more than 70% of them singletons; the top ten hold under 2%. Between the trimmed V and J ends, which lost 2 bases and 5 bases, there was a span of 8 bases. The CDR3 covers 13 residues. Germline V CDR1 and CDR2: SGHRS, YFSETQ.

Sequencing input: peripheral blood. This rearrangement joins TRBV5-1 to TRBJ2-1, with D hard to call. This sequence was found in a woman between 45 and 60 years old with acute or convalescent COVID-19. The CDR3 is CASSLSQNNEQFF. In DNA, the CDR3 is TGCGCCAGCAGCTTATCCCAGAACAATGAGCAGTTCTTC.